Below are 21 T cell receptor beta chains sequenced from a single sample in a study of shared clonotypes between healthy human individuals. Using immunoSEQ multiplex PCR, the repertoire was profiled, and TCRdb retains in-frame clones only, with some absent. Seen here are roughly 1,100,000 clones, around four fifths observed once, and the top ten hold 1.4%. Input material: memory CD4+ T cells sorted from blood. The subset denotes: CD45RA-negative fraction. These receptors all come from a young man in good health.

This clone has a single count. V gene TRBV9 combines with J gene TRBJ2-2; D remains unclear. CDR3 length: 14 amino acids. The V gene's germline CDR1 is SGDLS and CDR2 YYNGEE. Trimming took off 4 bases at V and 4 bases at J, with 11 bases between the two ends. CDR3 loop: CASSPSTVTGELFF. In DNA, the CDR3 is TGTGCCAGCAGCCCCTCGACTGTCACCGGGGAGCTGTTTTTT.

This chain joins TRBV11-2 and TRBJ2-1; D is uncertain. Looked up from germline, CDR1 is SGHAT and CDR2 is FQNNGV. The CDR3 is made up of 15 amino acids. Trimming took off 5 bases at V and 6 bases at J, with 17 bases between the two ends. This CDR3 is CASSPTPTTPNEQFF. CDR3 in DNA: TGTGCCAGCAGCCCAACCCCTACAACCCCCAATGAGCAGTTCTTC.

This chain links TRBV6-1 with TRBJ2-5; D may match TRBD1 or TRBD2 (6 bases each). Germline V gene data show CDR1 as MNHNS and CDR2 as SASEGT. The CDR3 is 13 residues long. The germline V and J ends were trimmed by 8 bases and 5 bases, with 15 bases remaining between them. CDR3 sequence: CASPRGGTETQYF. The CDR3 DNA reads TGTGCCAGCCCCAGGGGAGGTACGGAGACCCAGTACTTC.

The chain uses TRBV6-1 and TRBJ2-4; TRBD2 is a possible D gene (6 bases). The CDR3 consists of 17 residues. V was trimmed by 0 bases and J by 0 bases, leaving 12 bases between them. Germline V lookup: CDR1 MNHNS, CDR2 SASEGT. CDR3 nucleotides: TGTGCCAGCAGTGAAGCTGGGGGGAGTCTAGCCAAAAACATTCAGTACTTC. As protein: CASSEAGGSLAKNIQYF.

The chain carries TRBV7-2 and TRBJ1-1; 9 nucleotides align to TRBD1. V gave up 5 bases and J gave up 5 bases; unmatched junction bases: 9. CDR3 length equals 15 residues. The germline CDR1 and CDR2 sequences are SGHTA and FQGNSA. In nucleotides, the CDR3 is TGTGCCAGCAGCCCTCGGGCGACAGGGGGGACTGAAGCTTTCTTT. This sequence encodes CASSPRATGGTEAFF.

This chain uses TRBV10-1 with TRBJ2-2; 9 nucleotides align to TRBD1. Trimming removed 6 bases from V and 5 bases from J; junction bases left unmatched: 4. The CDR3 covers 14 residues. From germline, CDR1 is WNHNN and CDR2 SYGVQD (reference sequence). The CDR3 coding sequence is TGCGCCAGCAGCCCCGGACAGGGGACCGGGGAGCTGTTTTTT. It specifies CASSPGQGTGELFF.

V gene TRBV4-2 combines with J gene TRBJ2-3; 13 bases are shared with TRBD2. Germline CDR1 and CDR2: LGHNA and YNFKEQ. This CDR3 spans 17 amino acids. V gave up 4 bases and J gave up 2 bases; unmatched junction bases: 6. CDR3 in DNA: TGTGCCAGCAGCCCGCCGACTAGCGGGGGGTCCACAGATACGCAGTATTTT. Amino acids: CASSPPTSGGSTDTQYF.

This sequence joins TRBV6-1 and TRBJ2-7, with a tentative D call TRBD1 (6 bases). The CDR3 length is 16 residues. Trimming cost V 2 bases and J 0 bases, with 14 bases left between them. Per the germline V gene, CDR1 is MNHNS and CDR2 is SASEGT. The CDR3 region has the DNA TGTGCCAGCAGTGAAATAGGACAGCCACACTCCTACGAGCAGTACTTC. Its translation is CASSEIGQPHSYEQYF.

The genes are TRBV18 and TRBJ1-5, with 7 bases lining up with TRBD1. The CDR3 contains 16 residues. The junction had 7 bases not matched to a gene; V was cut back by 2 bases and J by 3 bases. Germline V gives CDR1 KGHSH, CDR2 LQKENI. CDR3 nucleotide sequence: TGTGCCAGCTCACCATCGGGCAGGGGGATCAATCAGCCCCAGCATTTT. Residues: CASSPSGRGINQPQHF.

The chain links TRBV18 to TRBJ2-3, with 7 bases aligning to TRBD1. J was trimmed by 8 bases and V by 2 bases; bases with no gene match: 10. Germline CDR1 is KGHSH and CDR2 is LQKENI. The CDR3 is 15 amino acids. CDR3 DNA sequence: TGTGCCAGCTCACCAGCGACAGGGAAAGGGGGTACGCAGTATTTT. Residues: CASSPATGKGGTQYF.

Only a few counts were recorded for this clone. The gene calls are TRBV30 and TRBJ1-3; possibly TRBD1 for D (6 bases). The V and J ends lost 7 bases and 4 bases respectively, with 11 bases between them. This CDR3 is built from 12 residues. Germline values: CDR1 GTSNPN, CDR2 SVGIG (reference sequence). CDR3 nucleotide sequence: TGTGCCTTCTTCCAGGGGGGAAACACCATATATTTT. Translation gives CAFFQGGNTIYF.

The chain has TRBV12-5 and TRBJ2-5; no clear D gene. Trimming shortened V by 5 bases and J by 4 bases, and 5 bases separated the two germline ends. The CDR3 runs 11 residues. The germline gives CDR1 LGHNT, CDR2 FRNRAP. CDR3 amino acids: CASGQRETQYF. For the CDR3, the DNA is TGTGCTAGTGGTCAGAGAGAGACCCAGTACTTC.

The CDR3 here is CASSLPSVNEQFF. CDR3 coding DNA: TGTGCCAGCAGCCTCCCCTCGGTAAATGAGCAGTTCTTC. The chain is built from TRBV7-2 and TRBJ2-1; D remains ambiguous. The CDR3 is 13 amino acids. Trimming stripped 5 bases from V and 7 bases from J, with 12 bases between. Germline CDR1 and CDR2: SGHTA and FQGNSA.

V usage is TRBV10-3 and J usage is TRBJ2-7; TRBD2 matches 10 bases. The CDR3 spans 16 residues. V lost 3 bases, J lost 4 bases, and 9 bases stayed unmatched. Germline CDR1 reads ENHRY; CDR2 reads SYGVKD. CDR3 DNA: TGTGCCATCAGTGAAAGCGGGGGGGCCCTTCGGTACGAGCAGTACTTC. This translates into CAISESGGALRYEQYF.

This chain joins TRBV28 and TRBJ1-2, with 10 bases identical to TRBD1. V was clipped by 4 bases and J by 2 bases; unmatched bases: 1. The V gene's germline CDR1 is MDHEN and CDR2 SYDVKM. The CDR3 has 14 residues. The CDR3, as DNA: TGTGCCAGCAGTTGGACAGGGGGAAACTATGGCTACACCTTC. Protein: CASSWTGGNYGYTF.

The V gene is TRBV30, the J gene TRBJ2-5; a weak D match, TRBD1 (7 bases). V gave up 5 bases and J gave up 6 bases, with 13 bases separating them. CDR3 size: 12 residues. In germline, CDR1 is GTSNPN, CDR2 SVGIG (reference sequence). The CDR3 nucleotides read TGTGCCTGGGGAGGGGGCGGACAGACCCAGTACTTC. It specifies CAWGGGGQTQYF.

Only a few counts were recorded for this clone. The chain links TRBV28 to TRBJ1-5; TRBD1 might be the D (6 bases). Germline assignment: CDR1 MDHEN and CDR2 SYDVKM. The germline V and J ends were trimmed by 3 bases and 1 base, with 16 bases remaining between them. The CDR3 contains 17 residues. For the CDR3, the DNA is TGTGCCAGCAGTTTGGTCTCAACAGGGCGAAGCAATCAGCCCCAGCATTTT. Translation gives CASSLVSTGRSNQPQHF. The full variable domain, with the rest looked up from reference TRBV28 and TRBJ1-5, is DVKVTQSSRYLVKRTGEKVFLECVQDMDHENMFWYRQDPGLGLRLIYFSYDVKMKEKGDIPEGYSVSREKKERFSLILESASTNQTSMYLCASSLVSTGRSNQPQHFGDGTRLSIL.

Worth noting for this clone: The junction shows a germline mismatch at one end, possibly a read error. The genes are TRBV7-7 and TRBJ2-1; no firm D call. The CDR3 covers 13 residues. The germline V gene encodes CDR1 SSHAT and CDR2 FNYEAQ (reference sequence). The CDR3: CASSSRPGGEQFF. In DNA form, the CDR3 reads TGTGCTAGCAGCTCCCGTCCCGGTGGAGAGCAGTTCTTC.

The genes are TRBV5-1 and TRBJ2-7; TRBD2 matches 7 bases. CDR3 length equals 14 residues. Trimming at V came to 4 bases and at J to 7 bases, leaving 11 bases not matched to a gene. CDR1 and CDR2 (germline): SGHRS, YFSETQ. DNA of the CDR3: TGCGCCAGCAGCCTTTGGCCAGCGGGGCAGGAGCAGTACTTC. The encoded protein is CASSLWPAGQEQYF.

Notes on this clone: At one of its ends the junction is not consistent with the germline gene, which may arise from a read error. This sequence joins TRBV5-1 and TRBJ2-7; TRBD2 aligns across 14 bases. The CDR3 runs 17 residues. CDR1 SGHRS and CDR2 YFSETQ come from the germline V gene. CDR3 sequence: CASSDTGTSGGRAGQHF. In nucleotides, the CDR3 is TGCGCCAGCAGCGACACCGGGACTAGCGGGGGACGGGCGGGGCAGCACTTC. Using reference TRBV5-1 and TRBJ2-7 for the parts outside the CDR3, the full variable domain is KAGVTQTPRYLIKTRGQQVTLSCSPISGHRSVSWYQQTPGQGLQFLFEYFSETQRNKGNFPGRFSGRQFSNSRSEMNVSTLELGDSALYLCASSDTGTSGGRAGQHFGPGTRLTVT.

This chain joins TRBV7-8 and TRBJ1-4, with 9 bases lining up with TRBD1. Germline CDR1 and CDR2: SGHVS and FQNEAQ. J was trimmed by 8 bases and V by 2 bases; bases with no gene match: 9. The CDR3 runs 16 residues. The CDR3 nucleotides are TGTGCCAGCAGCTTAAGACCGGGACAGGGTGGGGAAAAACTGTTTTTT. Translated: CASSLRPGQGGEKLFF.